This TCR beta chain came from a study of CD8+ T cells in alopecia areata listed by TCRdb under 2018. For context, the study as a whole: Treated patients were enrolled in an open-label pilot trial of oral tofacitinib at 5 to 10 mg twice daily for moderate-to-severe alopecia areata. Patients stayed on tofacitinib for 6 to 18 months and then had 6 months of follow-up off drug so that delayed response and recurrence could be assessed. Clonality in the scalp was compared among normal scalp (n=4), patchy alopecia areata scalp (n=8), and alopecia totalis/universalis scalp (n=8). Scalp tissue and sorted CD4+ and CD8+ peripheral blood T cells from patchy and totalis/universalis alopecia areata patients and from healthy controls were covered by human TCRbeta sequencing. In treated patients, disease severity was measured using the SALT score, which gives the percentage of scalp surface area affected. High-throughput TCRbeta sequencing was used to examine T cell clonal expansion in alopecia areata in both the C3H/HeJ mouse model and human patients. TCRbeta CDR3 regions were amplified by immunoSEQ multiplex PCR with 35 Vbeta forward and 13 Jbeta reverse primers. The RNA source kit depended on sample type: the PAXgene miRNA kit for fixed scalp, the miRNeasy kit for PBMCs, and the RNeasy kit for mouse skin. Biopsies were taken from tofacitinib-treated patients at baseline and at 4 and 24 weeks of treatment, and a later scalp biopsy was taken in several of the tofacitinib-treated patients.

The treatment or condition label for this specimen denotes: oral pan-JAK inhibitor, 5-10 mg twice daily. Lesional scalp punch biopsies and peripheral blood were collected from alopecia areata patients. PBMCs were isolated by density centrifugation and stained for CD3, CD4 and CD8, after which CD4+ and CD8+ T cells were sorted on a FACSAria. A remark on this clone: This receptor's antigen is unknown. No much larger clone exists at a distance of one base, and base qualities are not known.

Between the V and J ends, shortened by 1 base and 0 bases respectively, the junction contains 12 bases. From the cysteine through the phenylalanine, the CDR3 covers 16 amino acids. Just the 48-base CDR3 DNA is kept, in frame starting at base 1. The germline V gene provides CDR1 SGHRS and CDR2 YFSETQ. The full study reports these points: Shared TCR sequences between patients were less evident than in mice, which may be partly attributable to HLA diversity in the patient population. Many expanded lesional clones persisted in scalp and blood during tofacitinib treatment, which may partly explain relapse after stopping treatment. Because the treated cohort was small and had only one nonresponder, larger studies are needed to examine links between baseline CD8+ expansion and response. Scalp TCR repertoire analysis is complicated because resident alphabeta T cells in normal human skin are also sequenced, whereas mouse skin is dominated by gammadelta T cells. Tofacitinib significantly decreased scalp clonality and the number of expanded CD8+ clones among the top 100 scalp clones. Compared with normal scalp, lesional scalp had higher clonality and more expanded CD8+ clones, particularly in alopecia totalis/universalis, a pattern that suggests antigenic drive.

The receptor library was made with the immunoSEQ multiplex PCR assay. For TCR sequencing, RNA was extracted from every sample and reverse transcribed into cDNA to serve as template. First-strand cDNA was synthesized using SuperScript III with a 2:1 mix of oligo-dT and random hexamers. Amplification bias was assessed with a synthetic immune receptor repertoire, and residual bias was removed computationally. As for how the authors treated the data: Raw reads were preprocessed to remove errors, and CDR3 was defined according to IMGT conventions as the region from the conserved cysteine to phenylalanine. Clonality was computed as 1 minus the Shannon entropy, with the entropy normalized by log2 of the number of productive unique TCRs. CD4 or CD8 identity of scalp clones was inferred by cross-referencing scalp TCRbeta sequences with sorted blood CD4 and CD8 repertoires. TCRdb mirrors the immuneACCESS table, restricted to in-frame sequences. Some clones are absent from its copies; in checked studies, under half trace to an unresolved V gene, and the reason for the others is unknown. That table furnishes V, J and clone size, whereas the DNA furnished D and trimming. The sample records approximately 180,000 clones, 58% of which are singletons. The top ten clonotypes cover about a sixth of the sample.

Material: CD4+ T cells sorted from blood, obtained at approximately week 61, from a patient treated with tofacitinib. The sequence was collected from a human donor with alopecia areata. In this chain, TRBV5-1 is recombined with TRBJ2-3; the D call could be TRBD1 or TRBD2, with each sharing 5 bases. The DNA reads TGCGCCAGCAGCTTGTCCGGGACCCCCAGCACAGATACGCAGTATTTT. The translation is CASSLSGTPSTDTQYF.